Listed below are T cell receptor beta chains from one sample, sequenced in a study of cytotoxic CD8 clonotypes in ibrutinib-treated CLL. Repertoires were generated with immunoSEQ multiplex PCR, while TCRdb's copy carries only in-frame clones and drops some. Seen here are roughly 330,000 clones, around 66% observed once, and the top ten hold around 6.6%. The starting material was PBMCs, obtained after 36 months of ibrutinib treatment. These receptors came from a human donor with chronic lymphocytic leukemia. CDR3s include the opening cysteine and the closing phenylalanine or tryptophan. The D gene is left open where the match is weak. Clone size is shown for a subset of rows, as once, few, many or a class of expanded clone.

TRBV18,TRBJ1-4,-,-,CASSNGATNEKLFF,TGTGCCAGCTCAAACGGAGCAACTAATGAAAAACTGTTTTTT
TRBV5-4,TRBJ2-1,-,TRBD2,CASSFKGLAGGPNYNEQFF,TGTGCCAGCAGCTTCAAGGGGCTAGCGGGAGGGCCGAACTACAATGAGCAGTTCTTC
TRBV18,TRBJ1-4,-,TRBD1,CASSPRTGDEKLFF,TGTGCCAGCTCACCGAGGACAGGGGATGAAAAACTGTTTTTT
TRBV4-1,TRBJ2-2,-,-,CASSQDIGVGHTGELFF,TGCGCCAGCAGCCAGGATATTGGGGTGGGGCACACCGGGGAGCTGTTTTTT
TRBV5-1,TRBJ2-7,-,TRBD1,CASSLNQGQGYEQYF,TGCGCCAGCAGCTTGAATCAGGGACAGGGTTACGAGCAGTACTTC
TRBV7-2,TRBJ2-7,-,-,CASSLTPVDEQYF,TGTGCCAGCAGCTTAACCCCCGTGGACGAGCAGTACTTC
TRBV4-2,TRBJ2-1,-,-,CASRNKDGSYNEQFF,TGTGCCAGCAGAAATAAGGATGGCTCCTACAATGAGCAGTTCTTC
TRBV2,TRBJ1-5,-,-,CASSPGVQPQHF,TGTGCCAGCAGTCCTGGGGTACAGCCCCAGCATTTT
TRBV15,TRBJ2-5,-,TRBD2,CATSSGTSGLGETQYF,TGTGCCACCAGCAGTGGGACTAGCGGACTGGGGGAGACCCAGTACTTC
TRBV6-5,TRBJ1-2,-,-,CASSYRRTDGYTF,TGTGCCAGCAGTTACCGAAGGACTGACGGCTACACCTTC
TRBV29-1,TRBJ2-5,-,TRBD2,CSVVSGRGGQTQYF,TGCAGCGTCGTTAGCGGGAGGGGGGGGCAGACCCAGTACTTC
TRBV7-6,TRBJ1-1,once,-,CASSLGQGNTEAFF,TGTGCCAGCAGCTTAGGCCAGGGAAACACTGAAGCTTTCTTT
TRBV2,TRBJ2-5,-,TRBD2,CASTLASGPRGETQYF,TGTGCCAGCACGTTGGCTAGCGGCCCCCGGGGAGAGACCCAGTACTTC
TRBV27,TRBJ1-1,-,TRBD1,CASSLQGADTEAFF,TGTGCCAGCAGTTTACAGGGGGCTGACACTGAAGCTTTCTTT
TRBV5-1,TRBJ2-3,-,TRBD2,CASSLAGGGQVDTQYF,TGCGCCAGCAGCTTGGCCGGGGGAGGGCAGGTAGATACGCAGTATTTT
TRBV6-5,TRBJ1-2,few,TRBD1,CASSPGQGDGYTF,TGTGCCAGCAGCCCGGGACAGGGGGATGGCTACACCTTC
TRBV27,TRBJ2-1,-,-,CASSRGSSYNEQFF,TGTGCCAGCAGTCGGGGAAGCTCCTACAATGAGCAGTTCTTC
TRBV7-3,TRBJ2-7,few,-,CASSQNPYYEQYF,TGTGCCAGCAGCCAGAACCCCTACTACGAGCAGTACTTC
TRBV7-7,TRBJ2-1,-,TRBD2,CASSPRLAGVSEQFF,TGTGCCAGCAGCCCCCGACTAGCGGGAGTTAGTGAGCAGTTCTTC
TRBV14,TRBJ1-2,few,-,CASSQYGSTIVDYGYTF,TGTGCCAGCAGCCAATACGGGTCGACGATAGTGGACTATGGCTACACCTTC
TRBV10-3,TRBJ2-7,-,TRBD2,CAISDGGLAGTYEQYF,TGTGCCATCAGTGACGGTGGGCTAGCGGGTACCTACGAGCAGTACTTC
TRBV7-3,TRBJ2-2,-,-,CASSPRGGDTGELFF,TGTGCCAGCAGCCCCAGGGGAGGCGACACCGGGGAGCTGTTTTTT
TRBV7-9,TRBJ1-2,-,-,CASSTQGRLTGRYTF,TGTGCCAGCAGCACCCAGGGACGGCTCACCGGTCGCTACACCTTC
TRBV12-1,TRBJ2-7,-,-,CASSADRVYEQYF,TGTGCCAGCAGCGCGGACAGGGTCTACGAGCAGTACTTC
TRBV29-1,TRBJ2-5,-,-,CSVETGPQETQYF,TGCAGCGTTGAAACAGGGCCCCAAGAGACCCAGTACTTC
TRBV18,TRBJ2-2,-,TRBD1,CASSPSGGGRTGELFF,TGTGCCAGCTCACCGTCAGGGGGCGGAAGAACCGGGGAGCTGTTTTTT
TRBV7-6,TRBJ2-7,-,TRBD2,CASSLRAGGFYEQYF,TGTGCCAGCAGCTTAAGGGCGGGAGGTTTCTACGAGCAGTACTTC
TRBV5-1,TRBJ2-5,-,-,CASSEGPRLQETQYF,TGCGCCAGCAGCGAGGGCCCCCGCCTCCAAGAGACCCAGTACTTC
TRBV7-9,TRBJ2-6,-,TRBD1,CASSFKTGTFSGANVLTF,TGTGCCAGCAGCTTCAAGACAGGGACCTTCTCTGGGGCCAACGTCCTGACTTTC
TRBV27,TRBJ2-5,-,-,CASSPELAGGEKTQYF,TGTGCCAGCAGCCCAGAACTAGCAGGAGGGGAAAAGACCCAGTACTTC
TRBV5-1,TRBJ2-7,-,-,CASRSRGEQYF,TGCGCCAGCAGATCGCGGGGTGAGCAGTACTTC
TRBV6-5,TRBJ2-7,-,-,CASRPYRGGEQYF,TGTGCCAGCAGACCTTACAGGGGAGGCGAGCAGTACTTC
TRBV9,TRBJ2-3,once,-,CASSVVAGSGTDTQYF,TGTGCCAGCAGCGTAGTCGCGGGGAGTGGCACAGATACGCAGTATTTT
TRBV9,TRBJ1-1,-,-,CASSLEVGKGGTEAFF,TGTGCCAGCAGCCTAGAGGTAGGGAAAGGGGGTACTGAAGCTTTCTTT
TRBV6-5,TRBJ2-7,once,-,CASSYSPDSYEQYF,TGTGCCAGCAGTTACTCGCCGGACTCCTACGAGCAGTACTTC
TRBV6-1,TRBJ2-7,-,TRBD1,CASSHSGTGSYEQYF,TGTGCCAGCAGTCATTCCGGGACAGGGTCGTACGAGCAGTACTTC
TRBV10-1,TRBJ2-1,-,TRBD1,CASSLGATGGPYNEQFF,TGCGCCAGCAGTCTCGGGGCTACAGGGGGACCCTACAATGAGCAGTTCTTC
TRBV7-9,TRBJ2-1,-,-,CASSPRGGQLYDEQFF,TGTGCCAGCAGCCCCCGGGGGGGACAGCTATATGATGAGCAGTTCTTC
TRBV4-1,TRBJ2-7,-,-,CASSQGFRDPTYEQYF,TGCGCCAGCAGCCAAGGATTCCGGGACCCAACCTACGAGCAGTACTTC
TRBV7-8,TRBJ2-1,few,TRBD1,CASSSSGQFYNEQFF,TGTGCCAGCAGCTCATCGGGACAGTTTTACAATGAGCAGTTCTTC
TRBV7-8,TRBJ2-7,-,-,CASSPGQSYEQYF,TGTGCCAGCAGCCCTGGACAGTCCTACGAGCAGTACTTC